The 12 T cell receptor beta chains listed next were all sequenced from one sample in a study of CXCR3-negative and CXCR3-positive naive CD8 T cells. Carrying UMI labels, the TRB cDNA libraries were prepared through 5' RACE. TCRdb re-called the 5' RACE reads and shows each CDR3 protein once, DNA omitted. Its table lists roughly 70,000 distinct CDR3 sequences. Sample: naive CXCR3- CD8+ T cells from blood. Subset meaning: CD45RO-CCR7+CD27+CD95- naive CD8+ T cells lacking CXCR3 (TNR3-). These receptors originate from a human donor in good health. Some clones in this sample may be carry-over from other donors' samples.

Here the CDR3 reads CASSSTGTGVDGYTF. The chain uses TRBV6-5 and TRBJ1-2; there is no DNA to check the TCRdb D call of TRBD1. This CDR3 has 15 amino acids. Germline CDR1 MNHEY, CDR2 SVGAGI.

The chain employs TRBV28 and TRBJ2-7; TCRdb's D call, TRBD1, is unchecked because there is no DNA. The germline gives CDR1 MDHEN, CDR2 SYDVKM. The CDR3 runs 14 residues. The CDR3 spells CASSSDSFSYEQYF. Based on the CDR3 plus reference TRBV28 and TRBJ2-7, the full variable domain is DVKVTQSSRYLVKRTGEKVFLECVQDMDHENMFWYRQDPGLGLRLIYFSYDVKMKEKGDIPEGYSVSREKKERFSLILESASTNQTSMYLCASSSDSFSYEQYFGPGTRLTVT.

V usage is TRBV20-1 and J usage is TRBJ2-3; TCRdb's assignment of TRBD1 cannot be checked, as there is no DNA. The length of the CDR3 is 16 residues. CDR1 DFQATT and CDR2 SNEGSKA come from the germline V gene (reference sequence). The CDR3 loop reads CSGSRTRNRYTDTQYF.

CDR3 protein: CASSGRGPREQYF. V usage is TRBV2 and J usage is TRBJ2-7; TCRdb gives TRBD1 as the D gene, but with no DNA this cannot be confirmed. There are 13 residues in the CDR3. The germline gives CDR1 SNHLY, CDR2 FYNNEI.

This chain uses TRBV6-6 with TRBJ1-3. CDR3 length: 13 amino acids. Germline V CDR1 and CDR2: MNHNY, SVGAGI (reference sequence). CDR3 protein: CASWEAAGNTIYF.

The chain uses TRBV7-6 and TRBJ1-6. CDR3 size: 15 residues. Germline CDR1 is SGHVS and CDR2 is FNYEAQ. The chain's CDR3 is CASSLGSSYNSPLHF.

This chain connects TRBV29-1 to TRBJ1-1; there is no DNA to check the TCRdb D call of TRBD1. Germline V gives CDR1 SQVTM, CDR2 ANQGSEA. The CDR3 covers 16 residues. CDR3 in amino acids: CSVEEGQGWGNTEAFF. The variable domain in full, completed from reference TRBV29-1 and TRBJ1-1, reads SAVISQKPSRDICQRGTSLTIQCQVDSQVTMMFWYRQQPGQSLTLIATANQGSEATYESGFVIDKFPISRPNLTFSTLTVSNMSPEDSSIYLCSVEEGQGWGNTEAFFGQGTRLTVV.

The V call is TRBV29-1, the J call TRBJ1-1; the D call from TCRdb, TRBD1, cannot be confirmed without DNA. The CDR3 spans 16 residues. Germline V gene sequence: CDR1 SQVTM, CDR2 ANQGSEA. The CDR3 here is CSAYGTGIDMNTEAFF. The full variable domain, rest sourced from reference TRBV29-1 and TRBJ1-1, is SAVISQKPSRDICQRGTSLTIQCQVDSQVTMMFWYRQQPGQSLTLIATANQGSEATYESGFVIDKFPISRPNLTFSTLTVSNMSPEDSSIYLCSAYGTGIDMNTEAFFGQGTRLTVV.

V and J are TRBV3-1 and TRBJ2-7; the D call of TRBD2 rests on TCRdb alone, since no DNA is present to check it. Germline loops: CDR1 LGHDT, CDR2 YNNKEL (reference sequence). The CDR3 spans 14 residues. CDR3 sequence: CASSHGTSAYEQYF.

The rearrangement links TRBV30 to TRBJ2-7; TCRdb indicates TRBD1, and absent DNA this call remains unverified. CDR1 and CDR2 (germline): GTSNPN, SVGIG (reference sequence). CDR3 length: 14 amino acids. The CDR3 loop is CAWSDPPIHYEQYF.

The chain employs TRBV29-1 and TRBJ2-2. Germline assignment: CDR1 SQVTM and CDR2 ANQGSEA. There are 15 residues in the CDR3. This CDR3 reads CSVVGDGENTGELFF.

The rearrangement uses TRBV3-2 and TRBJ2-1; TCRdb outputs TRBD2, but without DNA this stays unchecked. TRBV3-2 is marked as a pseudogene. The CDR3 runs 16 residues. The CDR3 loop reads CASSQDTSGGLEEQFF.